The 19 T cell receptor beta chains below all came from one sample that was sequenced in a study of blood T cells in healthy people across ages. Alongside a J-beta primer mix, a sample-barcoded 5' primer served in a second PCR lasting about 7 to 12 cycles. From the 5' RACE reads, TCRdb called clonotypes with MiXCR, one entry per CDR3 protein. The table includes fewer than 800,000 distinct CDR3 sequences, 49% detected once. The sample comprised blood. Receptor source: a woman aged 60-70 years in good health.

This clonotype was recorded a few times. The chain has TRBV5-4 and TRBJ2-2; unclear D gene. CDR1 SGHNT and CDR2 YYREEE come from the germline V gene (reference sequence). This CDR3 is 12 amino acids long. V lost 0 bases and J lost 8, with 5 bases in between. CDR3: CASSLDRGELFF. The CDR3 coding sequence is TGTGCCAGCAGCTTGGATCGGGGGGAGCTGTTTTTT.

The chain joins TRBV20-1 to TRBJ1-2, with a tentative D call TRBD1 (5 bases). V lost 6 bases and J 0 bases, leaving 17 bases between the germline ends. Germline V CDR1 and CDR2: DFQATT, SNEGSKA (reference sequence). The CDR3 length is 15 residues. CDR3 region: CSAPTAALPNYGYTF. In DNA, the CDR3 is TGCAGTGCCCCGACAGCTGCCCTACCTAACTATGGCTACACCTTC.

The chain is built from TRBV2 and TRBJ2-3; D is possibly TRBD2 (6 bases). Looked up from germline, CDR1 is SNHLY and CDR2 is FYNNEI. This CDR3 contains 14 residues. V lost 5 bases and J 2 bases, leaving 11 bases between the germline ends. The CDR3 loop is CASSRTTYTDTQYF. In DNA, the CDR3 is TGTGCCAGCAGTAGGACTACCTACACAGATACGCAGTATTTT.

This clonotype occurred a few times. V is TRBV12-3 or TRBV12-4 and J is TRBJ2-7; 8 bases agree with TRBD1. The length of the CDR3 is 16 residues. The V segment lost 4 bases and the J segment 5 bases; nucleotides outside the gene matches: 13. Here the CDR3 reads CASSSQTGDPLNEQYF. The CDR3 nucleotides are TGTGCCAGCAGTTCTCAGACAGGGGACCCCCTCAACGAGCAGTACTTC.

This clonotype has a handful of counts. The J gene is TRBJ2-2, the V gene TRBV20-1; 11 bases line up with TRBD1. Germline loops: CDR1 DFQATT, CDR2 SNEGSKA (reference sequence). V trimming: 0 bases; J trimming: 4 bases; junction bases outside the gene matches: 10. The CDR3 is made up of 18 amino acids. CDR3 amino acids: CSARDWTGGQGSTGELFF. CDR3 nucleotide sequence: TGCAGTGCTAGAGATTGGACAGGGGGCCAGGGAAGCACCGGGGAGCTGTTTTTT.

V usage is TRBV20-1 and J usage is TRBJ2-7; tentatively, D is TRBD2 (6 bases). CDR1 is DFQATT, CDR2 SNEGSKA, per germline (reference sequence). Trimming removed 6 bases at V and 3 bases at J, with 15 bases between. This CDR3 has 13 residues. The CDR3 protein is CSAASTRNYEQYF. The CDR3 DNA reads TGCAGTGCCGCATCGACTAGGAACTACGAGCAGTACTTC.

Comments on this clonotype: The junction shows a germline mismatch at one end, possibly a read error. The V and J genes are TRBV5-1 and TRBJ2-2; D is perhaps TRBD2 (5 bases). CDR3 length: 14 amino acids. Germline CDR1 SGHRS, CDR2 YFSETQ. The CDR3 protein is CASSSPVNTGELFF. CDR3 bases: TGCGCCAGCAGCTCCCCAGTTAACACCGGGGAACTGTTTTTT. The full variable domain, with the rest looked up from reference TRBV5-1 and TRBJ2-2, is KAGVTQTPRYLIKTRGQQVTLSCSPISGHRSVSWYQQTPGQGLQFLFEYFSETQRNKGNFPGRFSGRQFSNSRSEMNVSTLELGDSALYLCASSSPVNTGELFFGEGSRLTVL.

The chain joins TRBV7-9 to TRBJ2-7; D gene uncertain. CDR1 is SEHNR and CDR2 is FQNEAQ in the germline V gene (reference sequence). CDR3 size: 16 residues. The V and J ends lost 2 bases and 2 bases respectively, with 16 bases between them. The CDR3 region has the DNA TGTGCCAGCAGCTTAACCGTACAACCTCCCCCCTACGAGCAGTACTTC. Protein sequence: CASSLTVQPPPYEQYF.

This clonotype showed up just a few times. The CDR3 loop reads CAISDYEDNEKLFF. For the CDR3, the DNA is TGTGCCATCAGTGACTACGAGGATAATGAAAAACTGTTTTTT. The V gene is TRBV10-3, the J gene TRBJ1-4; D is uncertain. This CDR3 is 14 amino acids long. Germline V gives CDR1 ENHRY, CDR2 SYGVKD. With 3 bases removed from V and 4 bases from J, the gap between germline ends came to 9 bases.

The CDR3 is CASSEIGAVVDEQYF. CDR3 DNA: TGTGCCAGCAGCGAGATCGGGGCGGTGGTGGACGAGCAGTACTTC. The rearrangement joins TRBV9 to TRBJ2-7; tentatively, D is TRBD1 or TRBD2 (5 bases each). The length of the CDR3 is 15 residues. CDR1 and CDR2 from the germline V gene are SGDLS and YYNGEE. Trimming left V 3 bases short and J 5 bases short, with 18 bases between.

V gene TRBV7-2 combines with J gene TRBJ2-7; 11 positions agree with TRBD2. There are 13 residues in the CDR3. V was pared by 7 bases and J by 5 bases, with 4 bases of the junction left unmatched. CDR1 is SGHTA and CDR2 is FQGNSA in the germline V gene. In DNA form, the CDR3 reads TGTGCCAGCAAAATAGCGGGAGGGGACGAGCAGTACTTC. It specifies CASKIAGGDEQYF.

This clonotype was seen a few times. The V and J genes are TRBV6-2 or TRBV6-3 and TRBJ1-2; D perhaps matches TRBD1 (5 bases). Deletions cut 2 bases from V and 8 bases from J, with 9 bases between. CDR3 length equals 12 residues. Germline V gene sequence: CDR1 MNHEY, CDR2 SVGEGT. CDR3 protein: CASSYGTEGYTF. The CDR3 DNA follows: TGTGCCAGCAGTTACGGGACGGAGGGCTACACCTTC.

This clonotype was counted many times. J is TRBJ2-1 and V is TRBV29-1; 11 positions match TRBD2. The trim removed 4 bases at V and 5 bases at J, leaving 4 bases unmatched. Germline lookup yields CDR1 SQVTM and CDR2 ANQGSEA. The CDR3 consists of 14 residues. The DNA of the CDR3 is TGCAGCGTTGTGTGGGGACTAGCGGACAATGAGCAGTTCTTC. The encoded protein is CSVVWGLADNEQFF.

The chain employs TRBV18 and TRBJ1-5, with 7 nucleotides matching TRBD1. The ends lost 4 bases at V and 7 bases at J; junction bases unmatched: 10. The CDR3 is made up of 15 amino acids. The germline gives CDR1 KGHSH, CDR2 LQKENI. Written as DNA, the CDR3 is TGTGCCAGCTCACAAGGGACAGAGTCGGGACAGCCCCAGCATTTT. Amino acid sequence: CASSQGTESGQPQHF. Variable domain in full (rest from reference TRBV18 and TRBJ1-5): NAGVMQNPRHLVRRRGQEARLRCSPMKGHSHVYWYRQLPEEGLKFMVYLQKENIIDESGMPKERFSAEFPKEGPSILRIQQVVRGDSAAYFCASSQGTESGQPQHFGDGTRLSIL.

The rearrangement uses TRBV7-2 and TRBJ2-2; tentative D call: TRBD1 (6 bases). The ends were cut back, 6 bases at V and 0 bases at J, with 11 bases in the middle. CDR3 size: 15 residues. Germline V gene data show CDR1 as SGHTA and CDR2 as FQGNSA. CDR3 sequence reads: CASSSRTANTGELFF. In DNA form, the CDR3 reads TGTGCCAGCAGTTCGAGGACAGCGAACACCGGGGAGCTGTTTTTT.

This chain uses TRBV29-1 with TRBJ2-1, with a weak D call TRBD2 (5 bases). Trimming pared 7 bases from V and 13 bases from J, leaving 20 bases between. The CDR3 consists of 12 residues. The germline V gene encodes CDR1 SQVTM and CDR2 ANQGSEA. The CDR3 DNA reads TGCAGCGGCCGAGTTGGCGGGTACCATCAGTTCTTC. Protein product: CSGRVGGYHQFF.

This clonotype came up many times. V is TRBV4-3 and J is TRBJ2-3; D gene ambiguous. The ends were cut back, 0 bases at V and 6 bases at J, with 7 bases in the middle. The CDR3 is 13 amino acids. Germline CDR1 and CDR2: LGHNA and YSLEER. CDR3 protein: CASSQDFMDTQYF. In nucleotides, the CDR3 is TGCGCCAGCAGCCAAGATTTCATGGATACGCAGTATTTT.

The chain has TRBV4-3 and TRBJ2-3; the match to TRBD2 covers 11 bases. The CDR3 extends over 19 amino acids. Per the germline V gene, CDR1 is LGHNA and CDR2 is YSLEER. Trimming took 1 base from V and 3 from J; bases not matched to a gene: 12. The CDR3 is CASSQGALRASGRTDTQYF. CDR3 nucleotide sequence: TGCGCCAGCAGCCAAGGAGCCCTTCGGGCTAGCGGGAGGACAGATACGCAGTATTTT.

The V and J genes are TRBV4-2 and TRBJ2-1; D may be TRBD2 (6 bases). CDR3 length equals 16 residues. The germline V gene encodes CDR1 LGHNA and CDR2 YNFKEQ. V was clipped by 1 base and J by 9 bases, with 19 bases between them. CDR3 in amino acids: CASSQVSGTDNPEQFF. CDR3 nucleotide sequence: TGTGCCAGCAGCCAAGTGTCCGGGACTGACAATCCTGAGCAGTTCTTC.